These 16 T cell receptor beta chains originate from one sample sequenced in a study of vaccination and CD4 T cells after COVID-19. The Oncomine TCR Beta short-read assay was applied to DNA of cultured CD4+ T cells. In TCRdb, the PCR reads were re-called with MiXCR into one record per CDR3 protein. The table records about 15,000 distinct CDR3 sequences, roughly 50% of them present only once. No antigen has been identified for these receptors. Sample treatment: approximately nine-day PBMC culture with coronavirus spike peptide pools or control peptides (ViraFEST assay). Sequencing was carried out using CD4+ T cells from blood, cultured in vitro. All receptors come from a human donor who had recovered from COVID-19.

By its share, this clonotype is medium-sized. V usage is TRBV5-1 and J usage is TRBJ2-3, with unresolved D. Trimming took off 0 bases at V and 5 bases at J, with 7 bases between the two ends. Germline lookup yields CDR1 SGHRS and CDR2 YFSETQ. The CDR3 is 13 amino acids. CDR3 sequence: CASSLGYEDTQYF. The DNA for the CDR3 is TGCGCCAGCAGCTTGGGGTACGAAGATACGCAGTATTTT.

V usage is TRBV7-2 and J usage is TRBJ1-4; no reliable D call. CDR3 length equals 17 residues. Germline V gene lookup returns CDR1 SGHTA and CDR2 FQGNSA. Trimming left V 1 base short and J 0 bases short, with 12 bases between. The chain's CDR3 is CASSLDGETATNEKLFF. The CDR3 DNA sequence: TGTGCCAGCAGCTTAGACGGAGAAACTGCAACTAATGAAAAACTGTTTTTT.

The CDR3 region has the DNA TGTGCCAGCAGTGAGTATACAGGGCCTGGGGCCCAGTACTTC. It is translated as CASSEYTGPGAQYF. This chain joins TRBV6-1 and TRBJ2-5; D is possibly TRBD1 (6 bases). CDR3 length equals 14 residues. Per the germline V gene, CDR1 is MNHNS and CDR2 is SASEGT. Trimming cost V 3 bases and J 9 bases, with 17 bases left between them.

The chain is built from TRBV7-8 and TRBJ2-3; D is ambiguous. Trimming stripped 5 bases from V and 1 base from J, with 10 bases between. This CDR3 contains 14 residues. The V gene's germline CDR1 is SGHVS and CDR2 FQNEAQ. The DNA for the CDR3 is TGTGCCAGCAGCCCGCCGACACGCACAGATACGCAGTATTTT. Translating gives CASSPPTRTDTQYF.

The chain recombines TRBV5-1 with TRBJ2-7; 8 bases fit TRBD1. The length of the CDR3 is 14 residues. J lost 3 bases, V lost 3 bases, and 5 bases had no gene match. The germline V gene has CDR1 SGHRS and CDR2 YFSETQ. Written as DNA, the CDR3 is TGCGCCAGCAGCTCCAGGACAGGGCGCTACGAGCAGTACTTC. Amino acids: CASSSRTGRYEQYF.

The chain joins TRBV28 to TRBJ1-1; 7 bases align to TRBD1. The CDR3 is made up of 13 amino acids. V lost 2 bases and J lost 3; bases outside the gene matches: 0. Germline CDR1 is MDHEN and CDR2 is SYDVKM. In nucleotides, the CDR3 is TGTGCCAGCAGTTTAGACAGGGACACTGAAGCTTTCTTT. Translating it yields CASSLDRDTEAFF.

The chain couples TRBV24-1 to TRBJ2-5; 8 bases are a match to TRBD2. The germline CDR1 and CDR2 sequences are KGHDR and SFDVKD. V lost 5 bases and J lost 1; bases outside the gene matches: 11. The CDR3 has 17 amino acids. The CDR3 DNA sequence: TGTGCCACCAGTGGCCCGACCGGGGGGGCGGTCCAAGAGACCCAGTACTTC. Its translation: CATSGPTGGAVQETQYF.

Judged by abundance, this clonotype is medium-sized. The genes are TRBV20-1 and TRBJ2-7; TRBD2 is a possible D gene (6 bases). The germline gives CDR1 DFQATT, CDR2 SNEGSKA (reference sequence). The CDR3 length is 14 residues. Trimming took off 6 bases at V and 0 bases at J, with 15 bases between the two ends. CDR3 in DNA: TGCAGTGCAGTAGTAGCGGACCGCTCCTACGAGCAGTACTTC. It specifies CSAVVADRSYEQYF.

The rearrangement uses TRBV20-1 and TRBJ2-5, with 11 positions matching TRBD2. CDR3 length equals 14 residues. Germline lookup yields CDR1 DFQATT and CDR2 SNEGSKA (reference sequence). V dropped 4 bases and J dropped 5; count of bases not matched to a gene: 6. CDR3 in amino acids: CSAISGGAGETQYF. The CDR3 DNA reads TGCAGTGCTATTAGCGGGGGGGCAGGGGAGACCCAGTACTTC.

This clonotype has a handful of counts. V is TRBV20-1 and J is TRBJ2-3, with D perhaps matching TRBD2 (6 bases). The CDR3 consists of 14 residues. CDR1 is DFQATT, CDR2 SNEGSKA, per germline (reference sequence). Trimming stripped 3 bases from V and 4 bases from J, with 14 bases between. The CDR3 protein is CSASPLGGSDTQYF. The CDR3 DNA follows: TGCAGTGCTAGCCCGCTGGGGGGTTCAGATACGCAGTATTTT.

The chain links TRBV12-1 to TRBJ2-7; no check of the table's D call, TRBD1, against the DNA was made. TRBV12-1 is a documented pseudogene. The CDR3 covers 17 residues. CDR3 sequence reads: CASSFQCALQGPYEQYF. In nucleotides, the CDR3 is TGTGCCAGCAGCTTTCAATGCGCCTTACAGGGCCCCTACGAGCAGTACTTC.

This clonotype has only a few counts. The gene calls are TRBV18 and TRBJ1-2, with a possible D match to TRBD1 (5 bases). The V end lost 1 base, the J end lost 5 bases, and 23 bases lay between the germline ends. CDR3 length equals 18 residues. Germline V gene data show CDR1 as KGHSH and CDR2 as LQKENI. This chain's CDR3 is CASSPRITQATGPYGYTF. The CDR3 nucleotides are TGTGCCAGCTCACCACGGATTACACAGGCGACGGGACCTTATGGCTACACCTTC.

The J gene is TRBJ2-1, the V gene TRBV6-2 or TRBV6-3, with 12 bases that match TRBD2. The V and J ends lost 2 bases and 8 bases, in that order; junction bases with no gene match: 10. Germline assignment: CDR1 MNHEY and CDR2 SVGEGT. CDR3 length: 17 amino acids. CDR3 bases: TGTGCCAGCAGTTACCGGACTAGCGGGAACCCTTGGGATGAGCAGTTCTTC. It specifies CASSYRTSGNPWDEQFF.

The sample holds one count of this clonotype. The chain combines TRBV18 with TRBJ1-1; 12 bases fit TRBD1. The CDR3 spans 19 residues. CDR1 and CDR2 (germline): KGHSH, LQKENI. J gave up 1 base and V 0 bases, and 9 bases lay outside the gene matches. The CDR3 region is CASSPPRDRGRMGNTEAFF. The CDR3 DNA reads as TGTGCCAGCTCACCACCACGGGACAGGGGGCGTATGGGGAACACTGAAGCTTTCTTT.

The V gene is TRBV2, the J gene TRBJ1-6; D may be TRBD1 (6 bases). Germline CDR1 reads SNHLY; CDR2 reads FYNNEI. The CDR3 spans 13 residues. V lost 8 bases and J 5 bases, leaving 10 bases between the germline ends. CDR3 in DNA: TGTGCCAGCGCAGGGGAGAATAATTCACCCCTCCACTTT. Translated, it gives CASAGENNSPLHF.

The CDR3 nucleotides are TGTGCCAGCTCACCAAGCCCGGGACCGGTATATGGCTACACCTTC. Translation: CASSPSPGPVYGYTF. The chain employs TRBV18 and TRBJ1-2, with a possible D match to TRBD1 (5 bases). The germline CDR1 and CDR2 sequences are KGHSH and LQKENI. V lost 2 bases and J 5 bases, leaving 15 bases between the germline ends. The length of the CDR3 is 15 residues.